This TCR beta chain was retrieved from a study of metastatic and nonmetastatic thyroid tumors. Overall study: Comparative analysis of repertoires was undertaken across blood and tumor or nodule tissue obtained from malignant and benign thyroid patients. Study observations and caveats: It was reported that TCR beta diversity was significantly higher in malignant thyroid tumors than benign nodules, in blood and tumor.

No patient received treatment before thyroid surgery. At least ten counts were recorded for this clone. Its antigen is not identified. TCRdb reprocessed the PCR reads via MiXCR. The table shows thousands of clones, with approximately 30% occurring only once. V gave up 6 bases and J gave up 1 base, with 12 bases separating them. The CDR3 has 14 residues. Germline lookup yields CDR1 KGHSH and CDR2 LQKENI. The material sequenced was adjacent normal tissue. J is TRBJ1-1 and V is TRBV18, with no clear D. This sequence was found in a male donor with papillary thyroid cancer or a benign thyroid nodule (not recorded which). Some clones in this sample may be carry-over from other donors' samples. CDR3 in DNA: TGTGCCAGCTCCCGAGCACAACGGAACACTGAAGCTTTCTTT. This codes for CASSRAQRNTEAFF.